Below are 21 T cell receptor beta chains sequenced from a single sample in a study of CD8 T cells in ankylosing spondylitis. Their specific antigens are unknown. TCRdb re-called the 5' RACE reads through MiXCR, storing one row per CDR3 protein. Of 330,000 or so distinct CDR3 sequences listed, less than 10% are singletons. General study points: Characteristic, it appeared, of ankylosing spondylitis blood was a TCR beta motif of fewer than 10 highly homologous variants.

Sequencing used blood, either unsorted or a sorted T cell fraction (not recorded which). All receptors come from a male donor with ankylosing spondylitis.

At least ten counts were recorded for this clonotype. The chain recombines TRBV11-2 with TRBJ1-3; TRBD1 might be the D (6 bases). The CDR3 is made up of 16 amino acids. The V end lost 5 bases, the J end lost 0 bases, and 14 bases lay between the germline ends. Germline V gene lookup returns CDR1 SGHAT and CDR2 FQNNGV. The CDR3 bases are TGTGCCAGCAGCCCGATTACAGGGTTCTCTGGAAACACCATATATTTT. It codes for CASSPITGFSGNTIYF.

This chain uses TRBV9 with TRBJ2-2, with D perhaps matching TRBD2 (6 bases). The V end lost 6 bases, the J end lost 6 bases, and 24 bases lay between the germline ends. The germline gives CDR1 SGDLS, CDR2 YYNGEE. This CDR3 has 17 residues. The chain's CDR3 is CASTSGGGRTLSGELFF. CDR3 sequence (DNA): TGTGCCAGCACCTCCGGGGGAGGCCGCACGTTATCCGGGGAGCTGTTTTTT.

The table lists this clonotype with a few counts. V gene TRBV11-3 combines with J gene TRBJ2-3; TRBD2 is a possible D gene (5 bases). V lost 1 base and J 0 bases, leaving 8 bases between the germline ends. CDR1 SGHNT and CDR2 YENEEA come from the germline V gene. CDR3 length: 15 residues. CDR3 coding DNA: TGTGCCAGCAGCTTAGCGGGAAGAAGCACAGATACGCAGTATTTT. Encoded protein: CASSLAGRSTDTQYF.

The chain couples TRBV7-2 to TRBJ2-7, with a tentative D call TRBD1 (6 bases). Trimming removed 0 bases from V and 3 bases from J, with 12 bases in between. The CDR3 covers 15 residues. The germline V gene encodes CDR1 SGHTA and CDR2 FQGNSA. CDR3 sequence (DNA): TGTGCCAGCAGCTTAGCCGGGACACCAGACTACGAGCAGTACTTC. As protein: CASSLAGTPDYEQYF.

The CDR3 sequence: CATSRGGTGLRNEQFF. CDR3 in DNA: TGTGCCACCAGCAGAGGCGGGACAGGGCTCCGCAATGAGCAGTTCTTC. V is TRBV15 and J is TRBJ2-1; 9 bases align to TRBD1. CDR1 is LNHNV, CDR2 YYDKDF, per germline (reference sequence). This CDR3 contains 16 residues. V shed 1 base and J 6 bases; nucleotides not matched to a gene: 7.

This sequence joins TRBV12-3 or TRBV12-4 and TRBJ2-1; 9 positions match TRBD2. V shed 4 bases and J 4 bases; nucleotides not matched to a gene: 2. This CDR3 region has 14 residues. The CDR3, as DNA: TGTGCCAGCAGTTCCCTAGCGGGGTACAATGAGCAGTTCTTC. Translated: CASSSLAGYNEQFF.

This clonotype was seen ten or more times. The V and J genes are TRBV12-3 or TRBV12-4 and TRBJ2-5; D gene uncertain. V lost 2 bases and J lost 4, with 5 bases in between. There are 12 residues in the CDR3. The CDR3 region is CASSLFGETQYF. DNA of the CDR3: TGTGCCAGCAGTTTATTCGGAGAGACCCAGTACTTC.

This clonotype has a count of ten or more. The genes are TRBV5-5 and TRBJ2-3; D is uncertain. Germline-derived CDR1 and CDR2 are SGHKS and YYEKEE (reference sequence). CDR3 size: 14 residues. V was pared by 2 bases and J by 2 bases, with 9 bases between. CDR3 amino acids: CASSLGSTTDTQYF. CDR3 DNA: TGTGCCAGCAGCTTAGGCTCGACCACAGATACGCAGTATTTT.

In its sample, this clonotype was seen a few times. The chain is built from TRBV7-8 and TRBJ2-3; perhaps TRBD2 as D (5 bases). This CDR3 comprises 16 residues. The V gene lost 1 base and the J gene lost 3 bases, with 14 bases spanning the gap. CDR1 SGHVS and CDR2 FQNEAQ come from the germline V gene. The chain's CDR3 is CASSLVGTGGTDTQYF. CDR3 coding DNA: TGTGCCAGCAGCTTAGTTGGCACCGGAGGTACAGATACGCAGTATTTT.

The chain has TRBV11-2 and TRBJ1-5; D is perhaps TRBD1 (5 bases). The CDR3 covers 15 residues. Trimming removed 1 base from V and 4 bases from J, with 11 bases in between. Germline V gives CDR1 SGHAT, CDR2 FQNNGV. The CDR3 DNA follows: TGTGCCAGCAGCTTAGGGGGGGGGACTAATCAGCCCCAGCATTTT. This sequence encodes CASSLGGGTNQPQHF.

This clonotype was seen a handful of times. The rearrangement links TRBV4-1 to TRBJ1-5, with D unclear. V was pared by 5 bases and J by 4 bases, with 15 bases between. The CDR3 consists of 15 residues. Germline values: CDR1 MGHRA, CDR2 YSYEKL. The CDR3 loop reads CASSSSRTENQPQHF. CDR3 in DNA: TGCGCCAGCAGCTCGTCCCGGACGGAGAATCAGCCCCAGCATTTT.

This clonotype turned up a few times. The CDR3 region has the DNA TGTGCCAGCAGTCCGGACAGGTACTCCTACAATGAGCAGTTCTTC. Residues: CASSPDRYSYNEQFF. The chain employs TRBV7-3 and TRBJ2-1, with TRBD1 matching 7 bases. CDR3 length: 15 residues. Germline CDR1 is SGHTA and CDR2 is FQGTGA. V was pared by 6 bases and J by 0 bases, with 5 bases of the junction left unmatched.

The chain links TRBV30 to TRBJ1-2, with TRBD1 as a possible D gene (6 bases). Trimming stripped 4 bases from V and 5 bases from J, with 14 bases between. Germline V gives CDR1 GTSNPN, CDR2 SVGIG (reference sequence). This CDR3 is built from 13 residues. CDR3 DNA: TGTGCCTGGATTCACAGGGCCTCATATGGCTACACCTTC. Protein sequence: CAWIHRASYGYTF.

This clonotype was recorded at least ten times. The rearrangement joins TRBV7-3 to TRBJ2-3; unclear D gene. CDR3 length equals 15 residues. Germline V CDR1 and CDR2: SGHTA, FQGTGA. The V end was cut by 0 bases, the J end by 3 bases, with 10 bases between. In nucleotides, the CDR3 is TGTGCCAGCAGCTTAACGGATATCGGGACAGATACGCAGTATTTT. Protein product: CASSLTDIGTDTQYF.

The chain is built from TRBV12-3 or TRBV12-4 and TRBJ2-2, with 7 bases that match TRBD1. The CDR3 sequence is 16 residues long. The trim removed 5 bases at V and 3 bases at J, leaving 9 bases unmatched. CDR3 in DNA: TGTGCCAGCAGTCCCGGACAGGTCGTCCACACCGGGGAGCTGTTTTTT. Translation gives CASSPGQVVHTGELFF.

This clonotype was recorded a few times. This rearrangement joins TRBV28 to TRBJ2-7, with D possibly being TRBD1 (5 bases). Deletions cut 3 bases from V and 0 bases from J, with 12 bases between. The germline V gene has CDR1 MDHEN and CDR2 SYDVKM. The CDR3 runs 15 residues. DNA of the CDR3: TGTGCCAGCAGTTTCCGAAGACAGCCCTCCTACGAGCAGTACTTC. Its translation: CASSFRRQPSYEQYF. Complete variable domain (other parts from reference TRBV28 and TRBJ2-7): DVKVTQSSRYLVKRTGEKVFLECVQDMDHENMFWYRQDPGLGLRLIYFSYDVKMKEKGDIPEGYSVSREKKERFSLILESASTNQTSMYLCASSFRRQPSYEQYFGPGTRLTVT.

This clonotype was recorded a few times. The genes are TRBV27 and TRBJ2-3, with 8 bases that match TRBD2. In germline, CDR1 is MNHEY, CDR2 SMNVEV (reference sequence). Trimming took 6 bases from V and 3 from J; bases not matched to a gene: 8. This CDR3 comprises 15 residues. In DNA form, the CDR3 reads TGTGCCAGCAGACCGCGGGGGGCTTGGACAGATACGCAGTATTTT. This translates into CASRPRGAWTDTQYF.

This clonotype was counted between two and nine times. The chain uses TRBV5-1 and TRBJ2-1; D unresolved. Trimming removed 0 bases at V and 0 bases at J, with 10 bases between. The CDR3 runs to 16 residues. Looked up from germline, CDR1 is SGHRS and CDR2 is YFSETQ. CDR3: CASSLVTAFSYNEQFF. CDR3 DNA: TGCGCCAGCAGCTTGGTAACGGCTTTCTCCTACAATGAGCAGTTCTTC.

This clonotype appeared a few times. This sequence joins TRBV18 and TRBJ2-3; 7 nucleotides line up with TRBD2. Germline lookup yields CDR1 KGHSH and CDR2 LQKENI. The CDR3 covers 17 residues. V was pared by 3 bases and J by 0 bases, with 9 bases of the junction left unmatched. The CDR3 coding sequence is TGTGCCAGCTCACCGGCGGGAGTGATTACTAGCACAGATACGCAGTATTTT. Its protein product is CASSPAGVITSTDTQYF.

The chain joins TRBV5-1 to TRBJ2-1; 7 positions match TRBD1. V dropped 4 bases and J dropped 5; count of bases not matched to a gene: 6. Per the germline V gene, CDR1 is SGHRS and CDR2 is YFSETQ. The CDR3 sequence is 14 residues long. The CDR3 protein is CASSKDRSNNEQFF. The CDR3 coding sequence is TGCGCCAGCAGCAAGGACAGGTCAAACAATGAGCAGTTCTTC.

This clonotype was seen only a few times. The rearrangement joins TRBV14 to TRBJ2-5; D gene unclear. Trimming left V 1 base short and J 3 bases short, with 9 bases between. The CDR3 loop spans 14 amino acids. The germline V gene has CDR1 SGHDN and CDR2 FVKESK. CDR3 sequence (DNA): TGTGCCAGCAGCCAAGGACGTCCTGAAGAGACCCAGTACTTC. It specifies CASSQGRPEETQYF.